This record looks at one TCR beta chain sequence and its context. The source of the sample is a study of PD-L1 blockade in urothelial cancer. Overall study: Analyses were performed on blood at 3 weeks after treatment start (the second dose) and at 6 weeks.

Some clones are missing from TCRdb's copy, which holds only in-frame ones; the method was immunoSEQ multiplex PCR. The table includes 100,000 to 150,000 clones, about 83% detected once. Noted time point: peripheral blood 6 weeks after treatment start. CDR1 and CDR2 (germline): MNHNS, SASEGT. The V gene end was trimmed by 4 bases and the J gene end by 2 bases; junction bases not matched to a gene: 4. This CDR3 contains 15 residues. This clonotype was obtained from a man in his fifties with urothelial cancer. This rearrangement joins TRBV6-1 to TRBJ1-5; 8 positions match TRBD1. The material was PBMCs, obtained around atezolizumab (anti-PD-L1) treatment. The CDR3 region is CASSVVTGGNQPQHF. The DNA of the CDR3 is TGTGCCAGCAGTGTGGTGACAGGGGGCAATCAGCCCCAGCATTTT.